A selection of T cell receptor beta chains follows, all from one sample in a study of post-analysis software for immune sequencing data. Each CDR3 protein gets one entry after TCRdb re-called the PCR reads with MiXCR. The sample consists of hundreds of thousands of distinct CDR3 sequences, about 57% of them appearing once. Material: blood. These receptors all stem from a girl aged 10 to 17 with multiple sclerosis. Both conserved end residues are trimmed from each CDR3. Each record gives: V gene, J gene, CDR3 protein.

TRBV20-1,TRBJ2-1,SARQVKTSLISYNEQF
TRBV20-1,TRBJ2-1,SARDRDYFSNEQF
TRBV2,TRBJ1-5,ASRDRLRNQPQH
TRBV5-6,TRBJ1-4,ASSLPTNEKLF
TRBV29-1,TRBJ1-1,SARTGMIEAF
TRBV20-1,TRBJ1-2,SADRSGGYT
TRBV7-8,TRBJ1-1,ASSFTTGTGPPEAF
TRBV7-2,TRBJ2-5,ASSPTRLRGFETQY
TRBV29-1,TRBJ1-2,SVEDPEGEDYGYT
TRBV12-3/TRBV12-4,TRBJ2-1,ASRTVNRGLFNEQF
TRBV20-1,TRBJ2-7,SARTSGWQY
TRBV12-3/TRBV12-4,TRBJ1-6,ASSLARQKSSYNSPLH
TRBV3-1,TRBJ2-7,ASSHGPGQGAYEQY
TRBV5-1,TRBJ2-1,ASSGTPRTSYNEQF
TRBV28,TRBJ2-7,ASSPTMTSGTYEQY
TRBV20-1,TRBJ2-1,SARGEF
TRBV29-1,TRBJ2-2,SVGRLNTGELF
TRBV5-1,TRBJ1-1,ASRPRTETEAF
TRBV7-2,TRBJ1-2,ASSLERSTVYGYT
TRBV12-3/TRBV12-4,TRBJ1-2,ASSSNPGQAGYT
TRBV5-1,TRBJ2-7,ASSLGGQDIYEQY
TRBV3-1,-,ASSHIRLGGVNEQY
TRBV7-2,TRBJ1-2,ASSLSNRGYGYT
TRBV10-3,TRBJ2-5,AISGERGGLETQY
TRBV1,TRBJ2-7,TSSQVKFSYEQY
TRBV12-3/TRBV12-4,TRBJ2-6,ATTGSPALSGANVLT
TRBV5-1,TRBJ2-7,ASSLAPWREGPYAYEQY
TRBV2,TRBJ2-3,ASSGISPWGADTQY
TRBV20-1,TRBJ2-5,SAGSLEETQY
TRBV18,TRBJ2-5,ASSLQGPTLETQY
TRBV12-3/TRBV12-4,-,ASSMIRTDLREQY
TRBV2,TRBJ2-7,ASSGTSGRDGYEQY
TRBV5-1,TRBJ2-1,ASSLIANNEQF
TRBV20-1,-,SASAPSGFSYEQY
TRBV12-3/TRBV12-4,TRBJ1-2,ASRKTGLMSGYT
TRBV5-1,TRBJ2-7,ASSSGLAGQYEQY
TRBV18,-,ASSPVDFPKETQY
TRBV4-2,TRBJ2-7,ASSQASGSVYEQY
TRBV7-8,TRBJ2-1,ASSLVGGSASGGRDEQF
TRBV9,TRBJ1-1,TSSERQPGGTEAF
TRBV6-6,TRBJ2-7,AGRGQGRDEQY
TRBV4-2,-,ASSQDKQPLLEQY
TRBV7-9,TRBJ2-5,ASSKTGLGETQY
TRBV7-2,TRBJ2-5,ASSSSVIQETQY
TRBV5-1,TRBJ2-3,ASSHHGGITDTQY
TRBV7-9,TRBJ2-1,ASRDSSRDNEQF
TRBV20-1,TRBJ2-4,SARPGLALVEGKNIQY
TRBV6-6,TRBJ2-1,ASSLWSDEQF
TRBV29-1,TRBJ2-3,SVVVDRSTDTQY
TRBV3-1,TRBJ2-7,ASSRGGLEQY
TRBV12-3/TRBV12-4,TRBJ2-3,ASSLGPQGRADTQY
TRBV5-1,TRBJ2-3,ASRYAWTGTPDTQY
TRBV5-1,TRBJ2-3,ASSAASTDTQY
TRBV7-3,TRBJ2-7,ASSKSSGKGSYEQY
TRBV11-1,TRBJ2-7,ASSPQDQYGQTMVNEQY
TRBV15,TRBJ1-2,ATSSYYGYT
TRBV10-3,TRBJ2-1,AISERGTSAPYNEQF